The 32 T cell receptor beta chains below all came from one sample that was sequenced in a study of blood T cells in healthy people across ages. A second PCR, run for about 6 to 11 cycles, used a sample-barcoded 5' primer plus a J-beta primer mix. TCRdb fed the 5' RACE reads into MiXCR, producing one record per CDR3 protein. The sample has around 1.7 million distinct CDR3 sequences, 28% seen once. The material sequenced was blood. The receptors here all came from a woman in her twenties or thirties in good health.

This clonotype was seen repeatedly, ten times or more. The rearrangement uses TRBV7-9 and TRBJ2-3; perhaps TRBD2 as D (5 bases). The CDR3 has 16 residues. The germline V gene encodes CDR1 SEHNR and CDR2 FQNEAQ (reference sequence). Trimming pared 5 bases from V and 2 bases from J, leaving 17 bases between. CDR3 protein: CASSRQGGRSTDTQYF. DNA for the CDR3: TGTGCCAGCAGCCGACAAGGCGGGCGATCCACAGATACGCAGTATTTT. Full variable domain (missing parts from reference TRBV7-9 and TRBJ2-3): DTGVSQNPRHKITKRGQNVTFRCDPISEHNRLYWYRQTLGQGPEFLTYFQNEAQLEKSRLLSDRFSAERPKGSFSTLEIQRTEQGDSAMYLCASSRQGGRSTDTQYFGPGTRLTVL.

This clonotype was seen more than once but under ten times. As DNA, the CDR3 is TGTGCCAGCAGCGCGACCGGGACTTTTAACAATGAGCAGTTCTTC. Translated: CASSATGTFNNEQFF. The genes are TRBV9 and TRBJ2-1; D is possibly TRBD2 (6 bases). CDR3 length: 15 residues. V was trimmed by 3 bases and J by 5 bases, leaving 15 bases between them. Germline values: CDR1 SGDLS, CDR2 YYNGEE.

This clonotype was picked up a small number of times. The rearrangement joins TRBV5-5 to TRBJ1-5; D remains ambiguous. The CDR3 runs to 13 residues. V was trimmed by 0 bases and J by 8 bases, leaving 9 bases between them. Germline CDR1 and CDR2: SGHKS and YYEKEE (reference sequence). The CDR3 coding sequence is TGTGCCAGCAGCTTGGGTCCTGGGGAGCCCCAGCATTTT. It encodes CASSLGPGEPQHF. The variable domain in full, completed from reference TRBV5-5 and TRBJ1-5, reads DAGVTQSPTHLIKTRGQQVTLRCSPISGHKSVSWYQQVLGQGPQFIFQYYEKEERGRGNFPDRFSARQFPNYSSELNVNALLLGDSALYLCASSLGPGEPQHFGDGTRLSIL.

As DNA, the CDR3 is TGTGCCAGTAACCCAGGGTATAGGAACACTGAAGCTTTCTTT. Its protein is CASNPGYRNTEAFF. The chain joins TRBV19 to TRBJ1-1, with TRBD1 as a possible D gene (5 bases). The CDR3 runs to 14 residues. Per the germline V gene, CDR1 is LNHDA and CDR2 is SQIVND (reference sequence). V was pared by 7 bases and J by 1 base, with 13 bases between.

This chain links TRBV7-2 with TRBJ1-2; 8 bases match TRBD1. CDR1 SGHTA and CDR2 FQGNSA come from the germline V gene. V was clipped by 5 bases and J by 6 bases; unmatched bases: 8. The CDR3 extends over 14 amino acids. The CDR3 reads CASSVLQGENGYTF. For the CDR3, the DNA is TGTGCCAGCAGCGTCCTACAGGGGGAGAATGGCTACACCTTC.

V usage is TRBV28 and J usage is TRBJ2-7; 12 bases align to TRBD1. CDR1 MDHEN and CDR2 SYDVKM come from the germline V gene. The V and J ends lost 2 bases and 4 bases, in that order; junction bases with no gene match: 9. CDR3 length: 17 amino acids. CDR3 amino acids: CASSLRFRDRGPYEQYF. CDR3 bases: TGTGCCAGCAGTTTAAGATTCCGGGACAGGGGGCCTTACGAGCAGTACTTC.

About this clonotype itself: One end of the junction does not line up with germline, which may come from a read error. J is TRBJ1-1 and V is TRBV29-1; D is possibly TRBD1 (5 bases). The CDR3 runs to 13 residues. Germline V gene sequence: CDR1 SQVTM, CDR2 ANQGSEA. CDR3 sequence: CCVVEGRLTEAFF. The DNA of the CDR3 is TGCTGCGTTGTCGAGGGACGCCTCACTGAAGCTTTCTTT.

This clonotype was observed many times. V and J are TRBV10-2 and TRBJ2-7; D may be TRBD2 (5 bases). This CDR3 contains 14 residues. V lost 4 bases and J 0 bases, leaving 10 bases between the germline ends. CDR1 and CDR2 from the germline V gene are WSHSY and SAAADI. CDR3 nucleotide sequence: TGCGCCAGCAGTGTGGTCCGGGGCTCCTACGAGCAGTACTTC. Protein product: CASSVVRGSYEQYF.

This chain connects TRBV20-1 to TRBJ2-2; D may be TRBD2 (6 bases). This CDR3 contains 14 residues. The germline CDR1 and CDR2 sequences are DFQATT and SNEGSKA (reference sequence). Trimming left V 0 bases short and J 4 bases short, with 9 bases between. The CDR3, as DNA: TGCAGTGCTAGAGAGGGAGGCAGCACCGGGGAGCTGTTTTTT. This codes for CSAREGGSTGELFF.

This chain joins TRBV20-1 and TRBJ2-3, with a possible D match to TRBD2 (5 bases). CDR3 length equals 14 residues. Trimming took off 6 bases at V and 3 bases at J, with 16 bases between the two ends. Germline CDR1 DFQATT, CDR2 SNEGSKA (reference sequence). The CDR3 DNA reads TGCAGTGCGGGTCTTATGGGAGTTACAGATACGCAGTATTTT. Translating it yields CSAGLMGVTDTQYF.

This sequence joins TRBV12-3 or TRBV12-4 and TRBJ2-2; 7 bases match TRBD2. The CDR3 has 16 residues. With V trimmed by 0 bases and J by 5 bases, 6 bases remained unmatched. The CDR3 DNA sequence: TGTGCCAGCAGTTTAGCGGGACTACCAAAAACCGGGGAGCTGTTTTTT. Amino acids: CASSLAGLPKTGELFF.

This clonotype was counted between two and nine times. This chain links TRBV20-1 with TRBJ2-1; 11 nucleotides align to TRBD1. The CDR3 length is 13 residues. The germline gives CDR1 DFQATT, CDR2 SNEGSKA (reference sequence). J lost 7 bases, V lost 6 bases, and 5 bases had no gene match. CDR3 residues: CSAGTGGGNEQFF. The CDR3 nucleotides read TGCAGTGCAGGGACAGGGGGTGGTAATGAGCAGTTCTTC.

The rearrangement links TRBV5-5 to TRBJ2-7; TRBD2 aligns across 9 bases. This CDR3 has 16 amino acids. The V gene end was trimmed by 0 bases and the J gene end by 4 bases; junction bases not matched to a gene: 8. Germline CDR1 is SGHKS and CDR2 is YYEKEE (reference sequence). The CDR3 DNA is TGTGCCAGCAGCTTGGTTCTAGCGGGATTCACTTACGAGCAGTACTTC. Its protein product is CASSLVLAGFTYEQYF.

This clonotype came up once. The chain links TRBV14 to TRBJ2-7; unclear D gene. Deletions cut 2 bases from V and 3 bases from J, with 8 bases between. This CDR3 comprises 13 residues. The germline V gene has CDR1 SGHDN and CDR2 FVKESK. The CDR3 DNA reads TGTGCCAGCAGCCAAAACCCGTTCTACGAGCAGTACTTC. This gives the protein CASSQNPFYEQYF.

The CDR3 is CASSLVGKGDIQYF. CDR3 nucleotide sequence: TGTGCCAGCAGCTTGGTAGGGAAAGGGGACATTCAGTACTTC. This chain connects TRBV5-8 to TRBJ2-4; D possibly corresponds to TRBD1 (5 bases). Between the trimmed V and J ends, which lost 0 bases and 8 bases, there was a span of 12 bases. From germline, CDR1 is SGHTS and CDR2 YDEGEE. The CDR3 spans 14 residues.

Comments on this clonotype: Just one base apart from a much larger clone, this may be a read error. The rearrangement links TRBV5-5 to TRBJ2-4; TRBD2 matches 7 bases. With the DNA end fitting TRBJ2-7 better, the J assignment may be wrong. This CDR3 has 16 amino acids. CDR1 SGHKS and CDR2 YYEKEE come from the germline V gene (reference sequence). The CDR3 here is CASSLGVGGILYEQYF. CDR3 DNA sequence: TGTGCCAGCAGCTTGGGGGTCGGGGGGATACTCTACGAGCAGTACTTC.

The chain is built from TRBV20-1 and TRBJ2-3; D is possibly TRBD2 (6 bases). Germline V lookup: CDR1 DFQATT, CDR2 SNEGSKA (reference sequence). The CDR3 runs 15 residues. In nucleotides, the CDR3 is TGCAGCGCATTTCACGGGGGTCCACACACAGATACGCAGTATTTT. This sequence encodes CSAFHGGPHTDTQYF.

This clonotype was seen a few times. This chain uses TRBV7-2 with TRBJ1-6, with a weak D call TRBD1 (6 bases). The CDR3 is made up of 15 amino acids. In germline, CDR1 is SGHTA, CDR2 FQGNSA. V was clipped by 3 bases and J by 5 bases, with 11 bases between them. The CDR3 DNA is TGTGCCAGCAGCTTGGGGGGCGCCCATAATTCACCCCTCCACTTT. Residues: CASSLGGAHNSPLHF.

The chain is built from TRBV5-1 and TRBJ2-3; D not resolved. The CDR3 is made up of 15 amino acids. Germline CDR1 SGHRS, CDR2 YFSETQ. V lost 6 bases and J 0 bases, leaving 14 bases between the germline ends. This CDR3 is CASTLAGSSTDTQYF. CDR3 nucleotide sequence: TGCGCCAGCACCTTAGCAGGCTCTAGCACAGATACGCAGTATTTT.

This clonotype showed up just a few times. The genes are TRBV20-1 and TRBJ2-1; TRBD2 matches 12 bases. This CDR3 has 15 amino acids. J lost 1 base, V lost 3 bases, and 1 base had no gene match. CDR1 and CDR2 (germline): DFQATT, SNEGSKA (reference sequence). The DNA for the CDR3 is TGCAGTGCTAGGACTAGCGGGGGTTCCTACAATGAGCAGTTCTTC. This gives the protein CSARTSGGSYNEQFF.

In this sample, this clonotype turned up many times. This sequence joins TRBV20-1 and TRBJ2-5; D possibly corresponds to TRBD1 (5 bases). Germline CDR1 and CDR2: DFQATT and SNEGSKA (reference sequence). Between the trimmed V and J ends, which lost 3 bases and 5 bases, there was a span of 13 bases. The CDR3 consists of 13 residues. The CDR3 protein is CSASRLGAETQYF. In DNA, the CDR3 is TGCAGTGCTAGCCGCCTTGGGGCGGAGACCCAGTACTTC.

The rearrangement joins TRBV12-5 to TRBJ1-1; 10 nucleotides line up with TRBD1. Germline V gene lookup returns CDR1 LGHNT and CDR2 FRNRAP. Losses at the gene ends were 1 base for V and 10 bases for J; bases not matched to a gene: 6. The CDR3 is made up of 14 amino acids. As DNA, the CDR3 is TGTGCTAGTGGTTTGGGACAGGGGGCGATGACAGCTTTCTTT. This codes for CASGLGQGAMTAFF.

This chain connects TRBV7-2 to TRBJ2-1; D assignment may be TRBD1 or TRBD2 (5 bases each). This CDR3 is built from 17 residues. Germline V gene data show CDR1 as SGHTA and CDR2 as FQGNSA. V was trimmed by 4 bases and J by 6 bases, leaving 22 bases between them. CDR3 protein: CASSSLSKGKRLNEQFF. DNA for the CDR3: TGTGCCAGCAGCTCCCTATCTAAGGGGAAGCGGCTCAATGAGCAGTTCTTC.

The V call is TRBV28, the J call TRBJ2-1; 8 nucleotides line up with TRBD2. The J segment lost 7 bases and the V segment lost 5 bases, leaving 10 bases of the junction unmatched. In germline, CDR1 is MDHEN, CDR2 SYDVKM. The CDR3 sequence is 15 residues long. CDR3 residues: CASSKRGGKLNEQFF. CDR3 in DNA: TGTGCCAGCAGTAAGCGCGGGGGGAAGTTGAATGAGCAGTTCTTC.

V usage is TRBV7-7 and J usage is TRBJ2-5; the D gene could be TRBD1 or TRBD2 (5 bases each). The CDR3 is made up of 14 amino acids. V was shortened by 5 bases and J by 5 bases, with 15 bases between the two germline ends. In germline, CDR1 is SSHAT, CDR2 FNYEAQ (reference sequence). The DNA of the CDR3 is TGTGCCAGCAGCGACGGGGTATGGGGGGAGACCCAGTACTTC. The encoded protein is CASSDGVWGETQYF.

V gene TRBV12-5 combines with J gene TRBJ1-6; D is possibly TRBD1 (6 bases). Trimming removed 4 bases at V and 12 bases at J, with 22 bases between. The CDR3 sequence is 16 residues long. CDR1 and CDR2 (germline): LGHNT, FRNRAP. The CDR3 sequence is CASGSPGPGERGPLHF. The DNA of the CDR3 is TGTGCTAGTGGTTCGCCGGGACCAGGGGAGAGGGGACCCCTCCACTTT.

This clonotype has only a few counts. The chain recombines TRBV30 with TRBJ1-1; the D is unclear. Trimming took off 2 bases at V and 1 base at J, with 11 bases between the two ends. This CDR3 has 14 residues. The germline gives CDR1 GTSNPN, CDR2 SVGIG (reference sequence). CDR3 sequence: CAWSKGTENTEAFF. The CDR3 DNA is TGTGCCTGGAGTAAGGGAACTGAGAACACTGAAGCTTTCTTT.

The chain uses TRBV24-1 and TRBJ2-1; D is undetermined. The DNA matches TRBJ2-7 better at its end, which makes the J call doubtful. Germline values: CDR1 KGHDR, CDR2 SFDVKD. The CDR3 runs to 12 residues. The CDR3 DNA sequence: TGTGCCACCAGTGACTTTGACAATGAGCAGTACTTC. Amino acids: CATSDFDNEQYF.

About this clonotype: Mismatch with germline at one junction end may stem from a read error. The chain has TRBV29-1 and TRBJ1-1; D not certain. CDR1 and CDR2 from the germline V gene are SQVTM and ANQGSEA. The CDR3 is 14 residues long. CDR3 region: CSVAIRTMNTETFF. The CDR3 DNA reads TGCAGCGTTGCAATCCGGACTATGAACACTGAAACTTTCTTT.

About this clonotype: Germline and junction disagree at one end, which may indicate a read error. This chain joins TRBV7-3 and TRBJ1-2; the D is unclear. CDR3 length: 13 amino acids. Germline V CDR1 and CDR2: SGHTA, FQGTGA. The CDR3 here is CAGSFGANYGYTF. CDR3 bases: TGTGCCGGCAGCTTTGGGGCTAACTATGGCTACACCTTC.

There are many counts of this clonotype. V and J are TRBV2 and TRBJ2-5, with D hard to call. Looked up from germline, CDR1 is SNHLY and CDR2 is FYNNEI. The CDR3 length is 11 residues. Trimming pared 7 bases from V and 5 bases from J, leaving 8 bases between. For the CDR3, the DNA is TGTGCCAGCACCGGTGTGGAGACCCAGTACTTC. Its translation is CASTGVETQYF.

The table lists this clonotype with a few counts. The chain is built from TRBV30 and TRBJ2-5; no clear D gene. CDR3 length: 12 residues. CDR1 and CDR2 from the germline V gene are GTSNPN and SVGIG (reference sequence). The V end lost 5 bases, the J end lost 5 bases, and 12 bases lay between the germline ends. The CDR3 DNA is TGTGCCTGGTCCATATCAAGGGAGACCCAGTACTTC. It yields the protein CAWSISRETQYF.